This T cell receptor (beta chain) was found in a study of T cell repertoires in cytomegalovirus infection. About the study: Both a matching HLA type and CMV infection were indicated by public TCR beta signatures.

About this clonotype itself: What it recognizes is unknown.

TCRdb independently ran MiXCR on the reads; one entry per CDR3 protein. Of a few hundred thousand distinct CDR3 sequences listed, 15% to 20% are singletons. Study-wide findings and caveats: Pooled public TCR beta family frequency picked out CMV carriers with the relevant HLA.

This clonotype was sampled from a human donor in good health (CMV status not recorded). Some clones in this sample may be carry-over from other donors' samples. Sequencing was done on a sample of PBMCs.

CDR3 sequence reads: CASSWGTGMGTEAFF. CDR3 sequence (DNA): TGTGCCAGCAGCTGGGGGACAGGGATGGGCACTGAAGCTTTCTTT. The V call is TRBV5-6, the J call TRBJ1-1; 9 bases match TRBD1. V gave up 3 bases and J gave up 4 bases; unmatched junction bases: 7. Germline V gives CDR1 SGHDT, CDR2 YYEEEE. This CDR3 is built from 15 residues.